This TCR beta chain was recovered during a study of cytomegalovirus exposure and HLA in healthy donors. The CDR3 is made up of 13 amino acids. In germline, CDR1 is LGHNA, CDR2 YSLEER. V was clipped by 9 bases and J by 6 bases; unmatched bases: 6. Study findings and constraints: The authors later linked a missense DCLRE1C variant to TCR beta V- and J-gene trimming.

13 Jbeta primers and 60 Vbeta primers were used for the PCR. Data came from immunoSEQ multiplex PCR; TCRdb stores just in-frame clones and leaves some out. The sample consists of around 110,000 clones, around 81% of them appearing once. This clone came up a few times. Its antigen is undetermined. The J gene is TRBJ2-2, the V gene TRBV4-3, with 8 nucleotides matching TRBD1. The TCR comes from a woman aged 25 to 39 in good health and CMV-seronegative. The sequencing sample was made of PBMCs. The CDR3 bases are TGCGCCAGTTCACGACAGGGGTCCGGGGAGCTGTTTTTT. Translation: CASSRQGSGELFF.